This section outlines one T cell receptor beta chain sequence together with its context. This sample was included in a study of cytomegalovirus exposure and HLA in healthy donors. Overall study: An analysis done earlier identified about 120 million unique TCR beta sequences from about 180 million T cells.

The CDR3 covers 13 residues. Germline CDR1 is LGHNA and CDR2 is YSLEER. V lost 1 base, J lost 15 bases, and 16 bases lay in between. The PCR made use of 60 Vbeta and 13 Jbeta primers. Profiled with immunoSEQ multiplex PCR; TCRdb holds only in-frame clones, not every one. The sample yields 110,000 to 150,000 clones, roughly 72% seen once. The TCR was taken from a middle-aged man in good health and CMV-seronegative. Material: PBMCs. The chain recombines TRBV4-3 with TRBJ2-1; D perhaps matches TRBD2 (5 bases). The CDR3 nucleotides are TGCGCCAGCAGCCAAGTGAGCGGTGCGGCTTGGTTCTTC. The encoded protein is CASSQVSGAAWFF.